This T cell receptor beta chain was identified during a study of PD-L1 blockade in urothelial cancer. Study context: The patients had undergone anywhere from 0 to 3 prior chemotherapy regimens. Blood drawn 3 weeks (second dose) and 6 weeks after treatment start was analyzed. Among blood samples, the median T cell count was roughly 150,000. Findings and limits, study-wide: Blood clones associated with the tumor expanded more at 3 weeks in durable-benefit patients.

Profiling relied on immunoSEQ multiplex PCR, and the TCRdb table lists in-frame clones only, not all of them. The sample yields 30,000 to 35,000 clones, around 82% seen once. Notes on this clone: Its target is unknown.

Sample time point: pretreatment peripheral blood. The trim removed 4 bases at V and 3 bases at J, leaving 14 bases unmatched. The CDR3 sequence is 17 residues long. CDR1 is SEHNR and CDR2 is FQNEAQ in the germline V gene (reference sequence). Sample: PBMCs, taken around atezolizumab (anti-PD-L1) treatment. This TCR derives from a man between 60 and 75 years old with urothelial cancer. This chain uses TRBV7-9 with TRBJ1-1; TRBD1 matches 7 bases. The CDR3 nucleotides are TGTGCCAGCAGCTCACCCCGAGACAGGGATCCGGACACTGAAGCTTTCTTT. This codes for CASSSPRDRDPDTEAFF.